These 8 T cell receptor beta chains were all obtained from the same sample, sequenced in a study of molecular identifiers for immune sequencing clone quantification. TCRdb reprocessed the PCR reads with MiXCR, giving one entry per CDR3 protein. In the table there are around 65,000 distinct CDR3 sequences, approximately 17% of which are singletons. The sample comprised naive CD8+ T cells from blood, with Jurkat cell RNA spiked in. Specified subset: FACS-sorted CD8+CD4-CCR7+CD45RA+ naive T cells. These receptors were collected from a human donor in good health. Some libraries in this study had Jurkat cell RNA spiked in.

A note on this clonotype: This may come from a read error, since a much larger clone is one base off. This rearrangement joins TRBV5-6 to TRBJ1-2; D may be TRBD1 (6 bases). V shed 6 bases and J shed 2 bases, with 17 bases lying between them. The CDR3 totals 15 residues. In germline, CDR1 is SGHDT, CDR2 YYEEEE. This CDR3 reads CASTIARTDNYGYTF. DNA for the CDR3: TGTGCCAGCACCATCGCCAGGACAGACAACTATGGCTACACCTTC.

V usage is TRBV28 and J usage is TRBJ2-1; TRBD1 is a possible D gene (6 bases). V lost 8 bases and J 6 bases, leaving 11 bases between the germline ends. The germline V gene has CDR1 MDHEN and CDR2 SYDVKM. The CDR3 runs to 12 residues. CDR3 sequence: CASWGRINEQFF. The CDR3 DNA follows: TGTGCCAGCTGGGGGCGGATCAATGAGCAGTTCTTC.

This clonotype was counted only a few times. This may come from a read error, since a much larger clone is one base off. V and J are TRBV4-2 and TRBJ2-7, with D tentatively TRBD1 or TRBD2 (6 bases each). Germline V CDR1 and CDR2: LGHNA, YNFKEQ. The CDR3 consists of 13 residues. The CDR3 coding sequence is TGTGCCGGCAGCCAAGGGGGGAGCGGCGAGCAGTACTTC. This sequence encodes CAGSQGGSGEQYF.

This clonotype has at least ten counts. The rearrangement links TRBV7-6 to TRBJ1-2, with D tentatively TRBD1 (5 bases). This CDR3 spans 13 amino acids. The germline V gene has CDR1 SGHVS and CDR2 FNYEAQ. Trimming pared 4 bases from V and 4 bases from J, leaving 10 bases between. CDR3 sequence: CASSSGFGYGYTF. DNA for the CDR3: TGTGCCAGCAGCTCAGGGTTTGGCTATGGCTACACCTTC.

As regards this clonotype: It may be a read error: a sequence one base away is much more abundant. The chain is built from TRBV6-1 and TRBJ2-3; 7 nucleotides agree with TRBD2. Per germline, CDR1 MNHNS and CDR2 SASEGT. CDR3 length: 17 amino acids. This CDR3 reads CVSSATSAFLLTDTQYF. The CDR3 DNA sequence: TGTGTCAGCAGCGCTACTAGCGCCTTTCTCTTGACAGATACGCAGTATTTT.

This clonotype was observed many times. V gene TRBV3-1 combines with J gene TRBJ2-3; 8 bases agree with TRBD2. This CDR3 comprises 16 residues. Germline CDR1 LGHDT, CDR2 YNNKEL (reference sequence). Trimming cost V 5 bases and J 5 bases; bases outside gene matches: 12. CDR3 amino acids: CASSYGGAGVLDTQYF. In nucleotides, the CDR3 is TGTGCCAGCAGCTACGGGGGAGCGGGAGTGTTAGATACGCAGTATTTT.

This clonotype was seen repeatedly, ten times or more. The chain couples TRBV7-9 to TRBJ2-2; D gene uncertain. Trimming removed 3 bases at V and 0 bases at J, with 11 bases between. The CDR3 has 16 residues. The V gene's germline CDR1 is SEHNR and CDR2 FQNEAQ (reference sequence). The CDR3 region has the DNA TGTGCCAGCAGCTTTTTGGAGTTTGCGAACACCGGGGAGCTGTTTTTT. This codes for CASSFLEFANTGELFF. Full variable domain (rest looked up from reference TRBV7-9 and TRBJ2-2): DTGVSQNPRHKITKRGQNVTFRCDPISEHNRLYWYRQTLGQGPEFLTYFQNEAQLEKSRLLSDRFSAERPKGSFSTLEIQRTEQGDSAMYLCASSFLEFANTGELFFGEGSRLTVL.

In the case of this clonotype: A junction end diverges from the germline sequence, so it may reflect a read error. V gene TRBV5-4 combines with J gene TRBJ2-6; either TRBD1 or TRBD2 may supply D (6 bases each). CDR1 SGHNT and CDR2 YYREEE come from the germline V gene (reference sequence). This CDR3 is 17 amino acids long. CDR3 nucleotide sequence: TGTGCCAGCAGCTCCCGGGGGCGAGTCCCTGGGGCCAACGTCCCGACTTTC. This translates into CASSSRGRVPGANVPTF. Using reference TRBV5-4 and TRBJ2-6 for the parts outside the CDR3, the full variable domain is ETGVTQSPTHLIKTRGQQVTLRCSSQSGHNTVSWYQQALGQGPQFIFQYYREEENGRGNFPPRFSGLQFPNYSSELNVNALELDDSALYLCASSSRGRVPGANVPTFGAGSRLTVL.